This is a list of T cell receptor beta chains from one sample in a study of cytomegalovirus exposure and HLA in healthy donors. Clones were sequenced by immunoSEQ multiplex PCR, and TCRdb holds only the in-frame ones, with some missing. The sample carries over 150,000 clones, 60% to 80% recorded once. Sequenced: PBMCs. Receptors originate from a man younger than 45 in good health and CMV-seropositive. The CDR3 runs from the conserved cysteine through the conserved F or W. The D gene is left open where the match is weak. Expanded clones get a size class; other rows say once, few or many, or leave the size out.

abundance: once; j_gene: TRBJ1-2; d_gene: NA; v_gene: TRBV4-3; CDR3aa: CASSQADRGAKNYGYTF; CDR3nt: TGCGCCAGCAGCCAAGCCGACCGGGGGGCGAAGAACTATGGCTACACCTTC
abundance: few; j_gene: TRBJ1-1; d_gene: TRBD1; v_gene: TRBV19; CDR3aa: CASSIGTGGADEAFF; CDR3nt: TGTGCCAGTAGTATAGGGACAGGGGGCGCGGATGAAGCTTTCTTT
abundance: NA; j_gene: TRBJ1-2; d_gene: TRBD1; v_gene: TRBV5-1; CDR3aa: CASSRDSNYGYTF; CDR3nt: TGCGCCAGCAGCAGGGACAGCAACTATGGCTACACCTTC
abundance: NA; j_gene: TRBJ2-3; d_gene: TRBD2; v_gene: TRBV25-1; CDR3aa: CASSATLGLAGGTDTQYF; CDR3nt: TGTGCCAGCAGTGCCACGTTGGGACTAGCGGGGGGCACAGATACGCAGTATTTT
abundance: NA; j_gene: TRBJ2-3; d_gene: NA; v_gene: TRBV7-2; CDR3aa: CASSLTAYVSTDTQYF; CDR3nt: TGTGCCAGCAGCTTAACCGCGTACGTTAGCACAGATACGCAGTATTTT
abundance: NA; j_gene: TRBJ2-7; d_gene: NA; v_gene: TRBV27; CDR3aa: CASTPGGVGEQYF; CDR3nt: TGTGCCAGCACCCCGGGCGGGGTGGGCGAGCAGTACTTC
abundance: NA; j_gene: TRBJ2-2; d_gene: NA; v_gene: TRBV6-1; CDR3aa: CASSEAWIPSAGELFF; CDR3nt: TGTGCCAGCAGTGAAGCATGGATTCCTAGCGCCGGGGAGCTGTTTTTT
abundance: NA; j_gene: TRBJ1-1; d_gene: NA; v_gene: TRBV5-1; CDR3aa: CASSLGTDSGNTEAFF; CDR3nt: TGCGCCAGCAGCTTGGGGACGGACAGTGGGAACACTGAAGCTTTCTTT
abundance: NA; j_gene: TRBJ1-1; d_gene: NA; v_gene: TRBV7-2; CDR3aa: CASSLTSRYTEAFF; CDR3nt: TGTGCCAGCAGCTTAACTTCTCGGTACACTGAAGCTTTCTTT
abundance: NA; j_gene: TRBJ1-6; d_gene: NA; v_gene: TRBV5-6; CDR3aa: CASNRAGANSPLHF; CDR3nt: TGTGCCAGCAACAGGGCGGGGGCAAATTCACCCCTCCACTTT
abundance: NA; j_gene: TRBJ2-3; d_gene: NA; v_gene: TRBV7-3; CDR3aa: CASSLLSVSTDTQYF; CDR3nt: TGTGCCAGCAGCTTACTGTCAGTTAGCACAGATACGCAGTATTTT
abundance: NA; j_gene: TRBJ2-3; d_gene: TRBD1; v_gene: TRBV11-2; CDR3aa: CASSLWTGSTDTQYF; CDR3nt: TGTGCCAGCAGCTTATGGACAGGGAGCACAGATACGCAGTATTTT
abundance: NA; j_gene: TRBJ1-4; d_gene: TRBD1; v_gene: TRBV4-3; CDR3aa: CASSPETGAGATNEKLFF; CDR3nt: TGCGCCAGCAGCCCGGAGACAGGGGCAGGGGCAACTAATGAAAAACTGTTTTTT
abundance: NA; j_gene: TRBJ1-6; d_gene: TRBD1; v_gene: TRBV9; CDR3aa: CASSMQGANSPLHF; CDR3nt: TGTGCCAGCAGCATGCAGGGGGCTAATTCACCCCTCCACTTT
abundance: NA; j_gene: TRBJ1-6; d_gene: NA; v_gene: TRBV18; CDR3aa: CASSRGTYNSPLHF; CDR3nt: TGTGCCAGCTCACGCGGAACCTATAATTCACCCCTCCACTTT
abundance: NA; j_gene: TRBJ2-2; d_gene: TRBD1; v_gene: TRBV27; CDR3aa: CASSLDRGPPGELFF; CDR3nt: TGTGCCAGCAGTTTGGACAGGGGGCCTCCCGGGGAGCTGTTTTTT
abundance: NA; j_gene: TRBJ1-1; d_gene: NA; v_gene: TRBV7-2; CDR3aa: CASSLRGLGTEAFF; CDR3nt: TGTGCCAGCAGCTTAAGGGGATTAGGCACTGAAGCTTTCTTT
abundance: NA; j_gene: TRBJ1-1; d_gene: NA; v_gene: TRBV28; CDR3aa: CASRYDRNPNTEAFF; CDR3nt: TGTGCCAGCAGATACGACAGGAATCCGAACACTGAAGCTTTCTTT
abundance: once; j_gene: TRBJ1-1; d_gene: NA; v_gene: TRBV4-1; CDR3aa: CASSQDRGTWNTEAFF; CDR3nt: TGCGCCAGCAGCCAAGATCGGGGGACGTGGAACACTGAAGCTTTCTTT
abundance: NA; j_gene: TRBJ1-3; d_gene: NA; v_gene: TRBV27; CDR3aa: CASSLKPTEGNTIYF; CDR3nt: TGTGCCAGCAGTTTAAAGCCCACCGAAGGAAACACCATATATTTT
abundance: few; j_gene: TRBJ1-3; d_gene: NA; v_gene: TRBV9; CDR3aa: CASSGERGLLRSSGNTIYF; CDR3nt: TGTGCCAGCAGCGGGGAAAGAGGGCTACTTAGGAGCTCTGGAAACACCATATATTTT
abundance: NA; j_gene: TRBJ2-1; d_gene: TRBD1; v_gene: TRBV4-1; CDR3aa: CASSQDRTTGGFNEQFF; CDR3nt: TGCGCCAGCAGCCAAGATAGGACGACAGGGGGCTTCAATGAGCAGTTCTTC
abundance: NA; j_gene: TRBJ2-2; d_gene: TRBD2; v_gene: TRBV2; CDR3aa: CASSGDSRAGTGELFF; CDR3nt: TGTGCCAGCAGTGGGGACTCGCGAGCGGGGACCGGGGAGCTGTTTTTT
abundance: NA; j_gene: TRBJ2-2; d_gene: NA; v_gene: TRBV21-1; CDR3aa: CASSRGTGARGTGELFF; CDR3nt: TGTGCCAGCAGCAGGGGGACAGGGGCCCGAGGCACCGGGGAGCTGTTTTTT
abundance: NA; j_gene: TRBJ1-3; d_gene: TRBD1; v_gene: TRBV19; CDR3aa: CASSHTRDSLLSGNTIYF; CDR3nt: TGTGCCAGTAGCCATACTCGGGACAGCCTCCTCTCTGGAAACACCATATATTTT
abundance: NA; j_gene: TRBJ2-3; d_gene: NA; v_gene: TRBV28; CDR3aa: CASAPRGSSTDTQYF; CDR3nt: TGTGCCAGCGCGCCGCGGGGATCCAGCACAGATACGCAGTATTTT
abundance: NA; j_gene: TRBJ2-7; d_gene: TRBD1; v_gene: TRBV2; CDR3aa: CAGGTGNHEQYF; CDR3nt: TGTGCCGGAGGGACAGGGAACCACGAGCAGTACTTC
abundance: NA; j_gene: TRBJ2-4; d_gene: NA; v_gene: TRBV29-1; CDR3aa: CSVGQGGNIQYF; CDR3nt: TGCAGCGTTGGGCAGGGTGGGAACATTCAGTACTTC
abundance: few; j_gene: TRBJ2-7; d_gene: NA; v_gene: TRBV2; CDR3aa: CASSYTPNYEQYF; CDR3nt: TGTGCCAGCAGCTATACCCCAAATTACGAGCAGTACTTC
abundance: NA; j_gene: TRBJ1-6; d_gene: TRBD1; v_gene: TRBV7-2; CDR3aa: CASSPRQGNSPLHF; CDR3nt: TGTGCCAGCAGCCCGCGACAGGGTAACTCACCCCTCCACTTT
abundance: NA; j_gene: TRBJ1-2; d_gene: NA; v_gene: TRBV4-1; CDR3aa: CASSPIAETSYGYTF; CDR3nt: TGCGCCAGCAGCCCCATAGCCGAGACGTCGTATGGCTACACCTTC
abundance: NA; j_gene: TRBJ2-7; d_gene: TRBD1; v_gene: TRBV7-9; CDR3aa: CASSSAGQGAYEQYF; CDR3nt: TGTGCCAGCAGCTCGGCGGGACAGGGAGCCTACGAGCAGTACTTC
abundance: NA; j_gene: TRBJ1-3; d_gene: NA; v_gene: TRBV10-1; CDR3aa: CASPMGRRDSGNTIYF; CDR3nt: TGCGCCAGCCCGATGGGACGGAGGGACTCTGGAAACACCATATATTTT
abundance: NA; j_gene: TRBJ2-7; d_gene: NA; v_gene: TRBV7-6; CDR3aa: CASSQAGSTYEQYF; CDR3nt: TGTGCCAGCAGCCAAGCCGGGTCAACCTACGAGCAGTACTTC
abundance: few; j_gene: TRBJ2-2; d_gene: TRBD2; v_gene: TRBV7-9; CDR3aa: CASSFSRRVAGYTGELFF; CDR3nt: TGTGCCAGCAGCTTTTCGCGGAGGGTAGCGGGGTATACCGGGGAGCTGTTTTTT
abundance: NA; j_gene: TRBJ2-1; d_gene: TRBD1; v_gene: TRBV5-4; CDR3aa: CASSLGRGQGNEQFF; CDR3nt: TGTGCCAGCAGCTTGGGTAGGGGGCAGGGCAATGAGCAGTTCTTC